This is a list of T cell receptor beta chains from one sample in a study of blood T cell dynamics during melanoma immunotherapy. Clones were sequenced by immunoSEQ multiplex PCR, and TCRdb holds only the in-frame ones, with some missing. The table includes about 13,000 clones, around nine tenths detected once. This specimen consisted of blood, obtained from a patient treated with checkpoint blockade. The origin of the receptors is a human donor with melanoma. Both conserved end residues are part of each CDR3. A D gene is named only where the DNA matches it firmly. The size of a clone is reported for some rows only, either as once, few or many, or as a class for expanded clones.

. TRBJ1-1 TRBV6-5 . TGTGCCAGCAGTTATTCGGTTGAGGTGAACACTGAAGCTTTCTTT CASSYSVEVNTEAFF
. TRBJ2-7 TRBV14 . TGTGCCAGCAGCCAAGCGAGCAGCCTCCAGTACTTC CASSQASSLQYF
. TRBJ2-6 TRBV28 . TGTGCCAGCAGTTCCCCCCCTGGACGCCCCTCTGGGGCCAACGTCCTGACTTTC CASSSPPGRPSGANVLTF
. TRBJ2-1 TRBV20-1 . TGCAGTGCTAGAGAGGGCCAGGAGCAGTTCTTC CSAREGQEQFF
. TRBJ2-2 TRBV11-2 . TGTGCCAGCAGCGGGACCGGGACTTTGAACACCGGGGAGCTGTTTTTT CASSGTGTLNTGELFF
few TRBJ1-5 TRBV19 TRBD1 TGTGCCAGTAGTATCAACAGGGGGTTCAATCAGCCCCAGCATTTT CASSINRGFNQPQHF
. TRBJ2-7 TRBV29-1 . TGCAGCGTTGACCGTTTTGGGGCGAATTACGAGCAGTACTTC CSVDRFGANYEQYF
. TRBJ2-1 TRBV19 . TGTGCCAGTATCGGACGGGAGGGACAGCTATACAATGAGCAGTTCTTC CASIGREGQLYNEQFF
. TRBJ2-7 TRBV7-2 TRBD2 TGTGCCAGCAGCCCAAATAACGCGGGAGGGTTCGAGCAGTACTTC CASSPNNAGGFEQYF
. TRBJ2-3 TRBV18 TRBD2 TGTGCCAGCTCAGACGGGACTAACCTACCAGGAGATACGCAGTATTTT CASSDGTNLPGDTQYF
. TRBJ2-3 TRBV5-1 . TGCGCCAGCAGCTTGGGGGGACTTAGTGGTTTAGATACGCAGTATTTT CASSLGGLSGLDTQYF
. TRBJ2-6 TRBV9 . TGTGCCAGCCAGGGTGCCGTCTCTGGGGCCAACGTCCTGACTTTC CASQGAVSGANVLTF
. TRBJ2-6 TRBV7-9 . TGTGCCAGCAGCGTCTCTGGGGCCAACGTCCTGACTTTC CASSVSGANVLTF
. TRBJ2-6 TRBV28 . TGTGCCAGCAGTTTACTTCCGAAACTCCTCCACTCTGGGGCCAACGTCCTGACTTTC CASSLLPKLLHSGANVLTF
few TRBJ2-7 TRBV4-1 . TGCGCCAGCAGTTTCGGGGAGTCCCCCTCCTACGAGCAGTACTTC CASSFGESPSYEQYF
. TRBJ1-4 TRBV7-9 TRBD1 TGTGCCAGCAGCTCCGGACAGGGGGCGAATGAAAAACTGTTTTTT CASSSGQGANEKLFF
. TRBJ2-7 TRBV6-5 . TGTGCCAGCAGTTACGAGTCAGCGTACTCCTACGAGCAGTACTTC CASSYESAYSYEQYF
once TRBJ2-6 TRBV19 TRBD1 TGTGCCAGTAGTACGTGGGACAGGCGCCCCATTGGGGCCAACGTCCTGACTTTC CASSTWDRRPIGANVLTF
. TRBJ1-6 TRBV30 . TGTGCCTGGGGGGCACTTAGCTCCTATAATTCACCCCTCCACTTT CAWGALSSYNSPLHF
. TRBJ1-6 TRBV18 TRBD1 TGTGCCAGCTCACCAGGGACAGAGAGGGGTTCACCCCTCCACTTT CASSPGTERGSPLHF
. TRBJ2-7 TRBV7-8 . TGTGCCAGCAGCTCGAACTCAGGGGCGGCGGAGCAGTACTTC CASSSNSGAAEQYF
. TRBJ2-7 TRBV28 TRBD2 TGTGCCAGCAGTTCGGGACTAGAGAGCTACGAGCAGTACTTC CASSSGLESYEQYF
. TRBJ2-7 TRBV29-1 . TGCAGCGTCATGGGGGGCTACGAGCAGTACTTC CSVMGGYEQYF
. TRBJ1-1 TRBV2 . TGTGCCAGCAGCCCAAGGGACGAAGCTTTCTTT CASSPRDEAFF
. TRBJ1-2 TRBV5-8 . TGTGCCAGCAGCTCGGACACCTATGGCTACACCTTC CASSSDTYGYTF
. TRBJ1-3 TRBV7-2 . TGTGCCAGCAGCTTAAAAACCGGTGCGGCTGGAAACACCATATATTTT CASSLKTGAAGNTIYF
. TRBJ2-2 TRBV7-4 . TGTGCCAGCAGCGACACGAACACCGGGGAGCTGTTTTTT CASSDTNTGELFF
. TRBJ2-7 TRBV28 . TGTGCCAGCAGTTTTGTGGGTAGAACCCTCTCGTACGAGCAGTACTTC CASSFVGRTLSYEQYF
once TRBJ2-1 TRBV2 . TGTGCCAGCAGTGAAAGGGGGAATGAGCAGTTCTTC CASSERGNEQFF
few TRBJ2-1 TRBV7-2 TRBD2 TGTGCCAGCAGCTTTATTAGCGGGAGTAACAATGAGCAGTTCTTC CASSFISGSNNEQFF
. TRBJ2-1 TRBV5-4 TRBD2 TGTGCCAGCAGCACCAAGGGGCGGGAGGCGGGGTCCTACAATGAGCAGTTCTTC CASSTKGREAGSYNEQFF
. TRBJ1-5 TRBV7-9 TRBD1 TGTGCCAGCAGCCCGGGACAGGGAAACAATCAGCCCCAGCATTTT CASSPGQGNNQPQHF
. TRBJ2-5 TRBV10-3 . TGTGCCATCAGTGAGTCGTTGAGTCCCACGGAGACCCAGTACTTC CAISESLSPTETQYF
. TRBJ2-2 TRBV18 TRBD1 TGTGCCAGCTCACCCAATCCGGGACAGGGGCCCGCGAACACCGGGGAGCTGTTTTTT CASSPNPGQGPANTGELFF
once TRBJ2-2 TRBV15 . TGTGCCACCAGCAGAGGAGACACCGGGGAGCTGTTTTTT CATSRGDTGELFF
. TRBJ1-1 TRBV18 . TGTGCCAGCTCACCACGAAGAGACGACACTGAAGCTTTCTTT CASSPRRDDTEAFF
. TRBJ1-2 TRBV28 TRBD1 TGTGCCAGCAGTCCCGGGACAGCCAACTATGGCTACACCTTC CASSPGTANYGYTF
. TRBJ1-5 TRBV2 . TGTGCCAGCAGCCCGGTGGGGGGAGACTATAGCAATCAGCCCCAGCATTTT CASSPVGGDYSNQPQHF
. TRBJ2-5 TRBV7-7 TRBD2 TGTGCTAGCAGCTTAGATGCGGGGGGCCAGGAGACCCAGTACTTC CASSLDAGGQETQYF
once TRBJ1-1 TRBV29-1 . TGCAGCGCAAAGCCGATACTAACAATGAACACTGAAGCTTTCTTT CSAKPILTMNTEAFF
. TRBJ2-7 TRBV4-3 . TGCGCCAGCAGCCAAGAGACAGGTCCCCACGAGCAGTACTTC CASSQETGPHEQYF
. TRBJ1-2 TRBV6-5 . TGTGCCAGCAGCTCAAGCAGGGCTAACTATGGCTACACCTTC CASSSSRANYGYTF
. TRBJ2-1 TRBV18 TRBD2 TGTGCCAGCTCACCCGGGGGGTTAACCTACAATGAGCAGTTCTTC CASSPGGLTYNEQFF
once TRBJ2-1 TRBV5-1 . TGCGCCAGCAGCTTGGTGGGGACGAGGGATGAGCAGTTCTTC CASSLVGTRDEQFF